Each of the 25 T cell receptor beta chains below was sequenced from the same sample in a study of CD8 T cells in ankylosing spondylitis. General observations from the study: Ankylosing spondylitis blood seemed to carry a telltale TCR beta motif made of seven or eight highly homologous variants.

Their target antigens are unknown. TCRdb reanalysed the 5' RACE reads using MiXCR and keeps one entry per CDR3 protein. The repertoire holds over 450,000 distinct CDR3 sequences, more than 9.5% seen once, with under 7.5% in the top ten. Sequenced sample: blood, either unsorted or a sorted T cell fraction (not recorded which). The receptors come from a male donor with ankylosing spondylitis.

The V and J genes are TRBV29-1 and TRBJ2-2, with a weak D call TRBD1 (6 bases). The CDR3 sequence is 13 residues long. CDR1 is SQVTM, CDR2 ANQGSEA, per germline. Between the trimmed V and J ends, which lost 8 bases and 2 bases, there was a span of 12 bases. The CDR3 reads CSFGQINTGELFF. The DNA of the CDR3 is TGCAGCTTTGGACAGATTAACACCGGGGAGCTGTTTTTT.

The CDR3 coding sequence is TGCGCCAGCAGCTTGTCGGGACAGGGGTTTGGGACCCAGTACTTC. It is translated as CASSLSGQGFGTQYF. This chain joins TRBV5-1 and TRBJ2-5; 10 positions agree with TRBD1. From germline, CDR1 is SGHRS and CDR2 YFSETQ. This CDR3 is built from 15 residues. The J segment lost 7 bases and the V segment lost 1 base, leaving 7 bases of the junction unmatched.

The chain has TRBV11-2 and TRBJ2-7; possibly TRBD2 for D (6 bases). V shed 6 bases and J shed 7 bases, with 16 bases lying between them. This CDR3 is 13 amino acids long. Germline assignment: CDR1 SGHAT and CDR2 FQNNGV. In DNA, the CDR3 is TGTGCCAGCAGACCTAGCAGCGGGTCGGAGCAGTACGTC. It specifies CASRPSSGSEQYV.

This clonotype has just a few counts. This chain connects TRBV5-6 to TRBJ1-4, with D possibly being TRBD1 (5 bases). The V end lost 4 bases, the J end lost 10 bases, and 14 bases lay between the germline ends. CDR1 is SGHDT and CDR2 is YYEEEE in the germline V gene. The CDR3 loop spans 13 amino acids. In nucleotides, the CDR3 is TGTGCCAGCAGCCGCACGCCGCAGGGAAAACTGTTTTTT. Translated, it gives CASSRTPQGKLFF. Filled out from reference TRBV5-6 and TRBJ1-4, the complete variable domain reads DAGVTQSPTHLIKTRGQQVTLRCSPKSGHDTVSWYQQALGQGPQFIFQYYEEEERQRGNFPDRFSGHQFPNYSSELNVNALLLGDSALYLCASSRTPQGKLFFGSGTQLSVL.

The rearrangement links TRBV18 to TRBJ2-4; a weak D match, TRBD1 (5 bases). Germline lookup yields CDR1 KGHSH and CDR2 LQKENI. Between the trimmed V and J ends, which lost 4 bases and 3 bases, there was a span of 16 bases. The CDR3 is 16 amino acids. In nucleotides, the CDR3 is TGTGCCAGCTCACTGAACCACCGACAGTTCAAAAACATTCAGTACTTC. Its protein product is CASSLNHRQFKNIQYF.

This clonotype was picked up many times. The chain recombines TRBV2 with TRBJ2-3, with a possible D match to TRBD2 (6 bases). The length of the CDR3 is 14 residues. The V and J ends lost 1 base and 5 bases respectively, with 10 bases between them. CDR1 and CDR2 from the germline V gene are SNHLY and FYNNEI. The CDR3 DNA reads as TGTGCCAGCAGTGAAGGCGGGATGGTAGATACGCAGTATTTT. This encodes CASSEGGMVDTQYF.

This clonotype occurred a few times. This sequence joins TRBV7-8 and TRBJ2-1; TRBD2 agrees at 9 bases. Losses at the gene ends were 1 base for V and 5 bases for J; bases not matched to a gene: 3. Per the germline V gene, CDR1 is SGHVS and CDR2 is FQNEAQ. This CDR3 spans 15 amino acids. The CDR3 is CASSLGLAEDNEQFF. CDR3 DNA sequence: TGTGCCAGCAGCTTAGGACTAGCGGAGGACAATGAGCAGTTCTTC.

This clonotype has just a few counts. The rearrangement links TRBV10-2 to TRBJ1-1, with D maybe TRBD1 (5 bases). V was cut by 6 bases and J by 5 bases, with 13 bases left in between. There are 13 residues in the CDR3. Per the germline V gene, CDR1 is WSHSY and CDR2 is SAAADI. CDR3 residues: CASSGRGETEAFF. CDR3 sequence (DNA): TGCGCCAGCAGCGGACGGGGGGAGACTGAAGCTTTCTTT.

This chain links TRBV7-2 with TRBJ2-1, with D perhaps TRBD1 or TRBD2 (5 bases each). V was clipped by 1 base and J by 9 bases, with 19 bases between them. The length of the CDR3 is 16 residues. Per germline, CDR1 SGHTA and CDR2 FQGNSA. CDR3 nucleotide sequence: TGTGCCAGCAGCTTAGTCGGTGGGGGACGTGGAGGTGAGCAGTTCTTC. Translated, it gives CASSLVGGGRGGEQFF.

The rearrangement links TRBV27 to TRBJ1-1; D is possibly TRBD1 (6 bases). CDR3 length: 15 residues. V was shortened by 4 bases and J by 2 bases, with 14 bases between the two germline ends. The germline V gene encodes CDR1 MNHEY and CDR2 SMNVEV (reference sequence). CDR3 nucleotides: TGTGCCAGCAGTTCCCTAACAGGGTTAAACACTGAAGCTTTCTTT. Protein: CASSSLTGLNTEAFF.

CDR3 in amino acids: CASSPDRGNGYTF. The CDR3 region has the DNA TGTGCCAGCAGCCCGGACAGGGGGAATGGCTACACCTTC. The chain employs TRBV7-8 and TRBJ1-2, with 10 bases matching TRBD1. Germline V lookup: CDR1 SGHVS, CDR2 FQNEAQ. The V gene end was trimmed by 5 bases and the J gene end by 6 bases; junction bases not matched to a gene: 3. CDR3 length: 13 residues.

This clonotype was recorded a few times. V is TRBV12-3 or TRBV12-4 and J is TRBJ2-1; 8 bases map to TRBD2. V shed 8 bases, J shed 7 bases, and the junction held 7 bases outside the gene matches. CDR3 length: 13 amino acids. Here the CDR3 reads CASHSGNVNEQFF. The CDR3 nucleotides read TGTGCCAGCCATAGCGGGAACGTAAATGAGCAGTTCTTC.

A remark on this clonotype: This may come from a read error, since a much larger clone is one base off. The rearrangement links TRBV9 to TRBJ1-1, with D tentatively TRBD1 (6 bases). V lost 6 bases to trimming and J lost 3 bases, with 6 bases between them. The CDR3 extends over 11 amino acids. The germline V gene encodes CDR1 SGDLS and CDR2 YYNGEE. The CDR3 DNA reads TGTGCCAGCAAGGGGGACACTGAAGCTTTCTTT. Protein product: CASKGDTEAFF. The full variable domain, its missing parts supplied by reference TRBV9 and TRBJ1-1, is DSGVTQTPKHLITATGQRVTLRCSPRSGDLSVYWYQQSLDQGLQFLIQYYNGEERAKGNILERFSAQQFPDLHSELNLSSLELGDSALYFCASKGDTEAFFGQGTRLTVV.

V gene TRBV5-1 combines with J gene TRBJ2-3; 13 nucleotides agree with TRBD2. J gave up 2 bases and V 0 bases, and 3 bases lay outside the gene matches. The CDR3 loop spans 17 amino acids. The germline CDR1 and CDR2 sequences are SGHRS and YFSETQ. The DNA of the CDR3 is TGCGCCAGCAGCTTGGTCGGACTAGCGGGGGACACAGATACGCAGTATTTT. Its translation is CASSLVGLAGDTDTQYF.

In this sample, this clonotype turned up many times. J is TRBJ2-7 and V is TRBV12-3 or TRBV12-4; 8 nucleotides agree with TRBD2. The CDR3 is made up of 13 amino acids. Trimming took 5 bases from V and 5 from J; bases not matched to a gene: 5. In nucleotides, the CDR3 is TGTGCCAGCAGTCTCGGACTAGCAGACGAGCAGTACGTC. This gives the protein CASSLGLADEQYV.

A few counts support this clonotype. The genes are TRBV19 and TRBJ2-1; D remains unclear. Looked up from germline, CDR1 is LNHDA and CDR2 is SQIVND (reference sequence). V lost 6 bases, J lost 9 bases, and 21 bases lay in between. There are 15 residues in the CDR3. The DNA for the CDR3 is TGTGCCAGTAGCCCTACAGACGCCAGGAGTTCTGAGCAGTTCTTC. It specifies CASSPTDARSSEQFF. Full variable domain (rest looked up from reference TRBV19 and TRBJ2-1): DGGITQSPKYLFRKEGQNVTLSCEQNLNHDAMYWYRQDPGQGLRLIYYSQIVNDFQKGDIAEGYSVSREKKESFPLTVTSAQKNPTAFYLCASSPTDARSSEQFFGPGTRLTVL.

This clonotype has more than one count but fewer than ten. This chain joins TRBV9 and TRBJ2-7; D tentatively fits TRBD1 or TRBD2 (5 bases each). V lost 4 bases and J lost 0, with 14 bases in between. Germline V lookup: CDR1 SGDLS, CDR2 YYNGEE. The CDR3 consists of 15 residues. CDR3 protein: CASSFNRDASYEQYF. Written as DNA, the CDR3 is TGTGCCAGCAGCTTCAACCGGGACGCCTCCTACGAGCAGTACTTC.

This clonotype was seen repeatedly, ten times or more. The rearrangement uses TRBV2 and TRBJ2-1, with TRBD1 matching 8 bases. This CDR3 is built from 15 residues. V shed 5 bases and J 1 base; nucleotides not matched to a gene: 4. Germline CDR1 SNHLY, CDR2 FYNNEI. The CDR3 bases are TGTGCCAGCAGTCAGACAGGGGTATCCTACAATGAGCAGTTCTTC. As protein: CASSQTGVSYNEQFF.

This clonotype was counted a few times. The chain carries TRBV6-2 or TRBV6-3 and TRBJ2-5; TRBD2 matches at 11 bases. This CDR3 region has 16 residues. Looked up from germline, CDR1 is MNHEY and CDR2 is SVGEGT. V lost 0 bases to trimming and J lost 4 bases; unmatched junction nucleotides: 4. CDR3 loop: CASSYSTSGSRETQYF. The CDR3 region has the DNA TGTGCCAGCAGTTACTCTACTAGCGGGAGTAGAGAGACCCAGTACTTC.

This chain connects TRBV7-8 to TRBJ2-4, with 7 positions matching TRBD2. The CDR3 is made up of 15 amino acids. Germline V lookup: CDR1 SGHVS, CDR2 FQNEAQ. J lost 5 bases, V lost 3 bases, and 7 bases had no gene match. CDR3 nucleotides: TGTGCCAGCAGCTTTTCGGGTCGGGGGGAAAACATTCAGTACTTC. It encodes CASSFSGRGENIQYF.

This chain connects TRBV10-3 to TRBJ2-7; TRBD1 agrees at 9 bases. This CDR3 contains 14 residues. CDR1 is ENHRY and CDR2 is SYGVKD in the germline V gene. V gave up 6 bases and J gave up 4 bases; unmatched junction bases: 7. Written as DNA, the CDR3 is TGTGCCATCAGGGAGGACAGGGGAAGGTACGAGCAGTACTTC. It translates to CAIREDRGRYEQYF.

There are a few counts of this clonotype. The chain carries TRBV29-1 and TRBJ2-7; D not resolved. Per germline, CDR1 SQVTM and CDR2 ANQGSEA. Trimming shortened V by 2 bases and J by 0 bases, and 5 bases separated the two germline ends. The CDR3 is 12 residues long. The CDR3 DNA reads as TGCAGCGTTGAACCCAACTCCTACGAGCAGTACTTC. It is translated as CSVEPNSYEQYF.

The rearrangement links TRBV24-1 to TRBJ2-5; D uncertain. Germline V gene lookup returns CDR1 KGHDR and CDR2 SFDVKD. This CDR3 has 15 amino acids. The ends were cut back, 4 bases at V and 4 bases at J, with 15 bases in the middle. The CDR3 nucleotides are TGTGCCACCAGTGACCCTAAGGCACCCCCAGAGACCCAGTACTTC. It codes for CATSDPKAPPETQYF.

The rearrangement uses TRBV21-1 and TRBJ2-1; the table's D call, TRBD2, was not checked against the DNA. TRBV21-1 is a documented pseudogene. The CDR3 consists of 19 residues. The CDR3 DNA is TGTGCCAGCAGCAAACAAAGAGTTAGTGGCGGGAGGACCCGCAATGAGCAGTTCTTC. This sequence encodes CASSKQRVSGGRTRNEQFF.

The rearrangement joins TRBV27 to TRBJ1-2; 7 bases line up with TRBD1. Germline CDR1 is MNHEY and CDR2 is SMNVEV (reference sequence). Trimming took 4 bases from V and 8 from J; bases not matched to a gene: 13. The CDR3 extends over 15 amino acids. CDR3 loop: CASSSRAQGVGGYTF. CDR3 nucleotides: TGTGCCAGCAGTTCAAGGGCTCAGGGGGTTGGGGGCTACACCTTC.